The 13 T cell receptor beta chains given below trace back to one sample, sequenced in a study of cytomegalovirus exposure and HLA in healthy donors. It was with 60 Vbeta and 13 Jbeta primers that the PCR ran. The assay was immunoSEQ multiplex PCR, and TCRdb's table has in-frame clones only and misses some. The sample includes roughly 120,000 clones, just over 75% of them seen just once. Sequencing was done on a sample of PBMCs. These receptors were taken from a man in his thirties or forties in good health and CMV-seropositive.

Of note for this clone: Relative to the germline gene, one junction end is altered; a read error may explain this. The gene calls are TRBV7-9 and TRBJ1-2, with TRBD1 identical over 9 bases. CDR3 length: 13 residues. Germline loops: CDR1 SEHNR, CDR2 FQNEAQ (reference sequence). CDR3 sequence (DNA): TGTTCCAGCAGCCGGGACAGGGTTGATGGCTACACCTTC. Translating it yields CSSSRDRVDGYTF.

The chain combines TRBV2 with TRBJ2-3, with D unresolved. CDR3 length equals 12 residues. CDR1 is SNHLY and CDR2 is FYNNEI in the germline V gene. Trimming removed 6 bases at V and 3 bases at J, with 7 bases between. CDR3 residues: CASSFLTDTQYF. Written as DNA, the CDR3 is TGTGCCAGCAGCTTTTTAACAGATACGCAGTATTTT.

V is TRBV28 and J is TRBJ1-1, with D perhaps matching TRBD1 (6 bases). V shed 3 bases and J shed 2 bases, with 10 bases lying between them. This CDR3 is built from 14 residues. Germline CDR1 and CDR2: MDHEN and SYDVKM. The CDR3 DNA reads TGTGCCAGCAGTTTGGACAGAGAAAACACTGAAGCTTTCTTT. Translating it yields CASSLDRENTEAFF.

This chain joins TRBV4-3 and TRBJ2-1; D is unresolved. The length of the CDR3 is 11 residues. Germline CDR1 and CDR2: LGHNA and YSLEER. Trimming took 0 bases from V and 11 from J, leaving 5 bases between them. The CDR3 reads CASSQDRKQFF. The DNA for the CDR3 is TGCGCCAGCAGCCAAGACAGGAAGCAGTTCTTC.

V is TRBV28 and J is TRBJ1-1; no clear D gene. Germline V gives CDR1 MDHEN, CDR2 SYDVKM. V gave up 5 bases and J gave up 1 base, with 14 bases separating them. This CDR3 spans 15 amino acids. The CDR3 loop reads CASSPRGITNTEAFF. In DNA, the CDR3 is TGTGCCAGCAGTCCTAGAGGGATTACGAACACTGAAGCTTTCTTT.

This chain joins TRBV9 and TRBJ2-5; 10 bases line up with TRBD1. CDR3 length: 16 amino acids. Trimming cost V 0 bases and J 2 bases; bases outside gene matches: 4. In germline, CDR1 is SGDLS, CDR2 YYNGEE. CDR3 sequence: CASSVARDRGQETQYF. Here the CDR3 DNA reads TGTGCCAGCAGCGTAGCCCGGGACAGGGGACAAGAGACCCAGTACTTC.

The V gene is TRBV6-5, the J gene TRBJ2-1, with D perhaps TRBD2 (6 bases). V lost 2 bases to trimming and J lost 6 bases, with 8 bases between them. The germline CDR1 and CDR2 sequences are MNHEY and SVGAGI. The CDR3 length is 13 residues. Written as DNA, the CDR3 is TGTGCCAGCAGTTACCAACTAGCCAATGAGCAGTTCTTC. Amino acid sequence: CASSYQLANEQFF.

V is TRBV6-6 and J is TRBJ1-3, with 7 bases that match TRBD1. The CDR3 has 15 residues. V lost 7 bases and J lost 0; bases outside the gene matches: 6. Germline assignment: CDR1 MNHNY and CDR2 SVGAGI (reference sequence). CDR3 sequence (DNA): TGTGCCAGCACACCTCAGGGGGACTCTGGAAACACCATATATTTT. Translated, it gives CASTPQGDSGNTIYF.

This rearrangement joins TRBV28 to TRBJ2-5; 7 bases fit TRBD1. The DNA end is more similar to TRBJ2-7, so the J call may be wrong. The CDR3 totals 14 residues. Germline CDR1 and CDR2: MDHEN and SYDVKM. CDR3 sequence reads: CASTFATGSYEQYF. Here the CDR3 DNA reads TGTGCCAGCACCTTTGCGACAGGGAGCTACGAGCAGTACTTC.

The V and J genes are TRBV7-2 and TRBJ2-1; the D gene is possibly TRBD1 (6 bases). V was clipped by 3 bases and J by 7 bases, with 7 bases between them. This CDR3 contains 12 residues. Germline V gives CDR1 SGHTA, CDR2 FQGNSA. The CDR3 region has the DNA TGTGCCAGCAGCTTCACAGGGAATGAGCAGTTCTTC. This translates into CASSFTGNEQFF. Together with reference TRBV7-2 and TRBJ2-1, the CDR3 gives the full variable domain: GAGVSQSPSNKVTEKGKDVELRCDPISGHTALYWYRQSLGQGLEFLIYFQGNSAPDKSGLPSDRFSAERTGGSVSTLTIQRTQQEDSAVYLCASSFTGNEQFFGPGTRLTVL.

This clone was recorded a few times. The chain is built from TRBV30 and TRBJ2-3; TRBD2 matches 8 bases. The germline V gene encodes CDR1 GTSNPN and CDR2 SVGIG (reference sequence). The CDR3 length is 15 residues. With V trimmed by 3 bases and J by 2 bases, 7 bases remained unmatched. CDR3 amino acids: CAWSAAGDYTDTQYF. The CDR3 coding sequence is TGTGCCTGGAGCGCAGCGGGGGACTACACAGATACGCAGTATTTT.

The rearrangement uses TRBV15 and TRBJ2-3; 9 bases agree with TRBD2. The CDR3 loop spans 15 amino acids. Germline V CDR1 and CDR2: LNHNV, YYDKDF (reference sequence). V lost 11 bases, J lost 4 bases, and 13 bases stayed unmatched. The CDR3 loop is CAAGGAGGLADTQYF. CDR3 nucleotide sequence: TGTGCCGCTGGCGGGGCGGGGGGGCTGGCAGATACGCAGTATTTT.

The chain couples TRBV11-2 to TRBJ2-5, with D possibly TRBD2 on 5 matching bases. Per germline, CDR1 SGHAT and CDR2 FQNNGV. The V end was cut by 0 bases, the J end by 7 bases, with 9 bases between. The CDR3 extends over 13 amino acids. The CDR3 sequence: CASSLEPEGTQYF. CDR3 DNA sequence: TGTGCCAGCAGCTTAGAACCCGAGGGGACCCAGTACTTC.